Here is one T cell receptor beta chain with its context. The CDR3 loop spans 15 amino acids. Germline V gene lookup returns CDR1 SGHRS and CDR2 YFSETQ. V lost 4 bases, J lost 3 bases, and 8 bases stayed unmatched. The repertoire was sequenced with immunoSEQ multiplex PCR; TCRdb's copy has only in-frame clones and lacks some. The data show roughly 410,000 clones, about 89% seen once. The sample is drawn from a study of blood T cell repertoires in COVID-19. As for the study in general: Acute-phase and convalescent COVID-19 samples originated in the United States, Italy and Spain.

The source material was peripheral blood. This clonotype was obtained from a middle-aged man with acute or convalescent COVID-19. The rearrangement uses TRBV5-1 and TRBJ1-1; 8 bases are a match to TRBD1. The CDR3 nucleotides read TGCGCCAGCAGCCAGGGGGCGACCGCGTACACTGAAGCTTTCTTT. Protein: CASSQGATAYTEAFF.